Below, one T cell receptor (beta chain) is given with its context. The antigen is not known. These data come from a study of cytomegalovirus exposure and HLA in healthy donors. Study-level results: Listed as cytomegalovirus-associated were 150 or so TCR beta chains.

V was clipped by 7 bases and J by 1 base, with 10 bases between them. Germline assignment: CDR1 MNHEY and CDR2 SVGAGI. The CDR3 has 13 residues. The donors were healthy bone marrow donors. Researchers ran the PCR with 60 Vbeta and 13 Jbeta primers. Libraries were prepared by immunoSEQ multiplex PCR; TCRdb keeps only in-frame clonotypes and omits some of them. The sample shows 30,000 to 35,000 clones, and under 2% sits with its ten largest clones. This chain joins TRBV6-5 and TRBJ2-5, with a weak D call TRBD2 (6 bases). Sequences were obtained from PBMCs. The sequence was collected from a woman in her 40s in good health and CMV-seropositive. The CDR3: CASKTGVQETQYF. The CDR3 bases are TGTGCCAGCAAAACGGGGGTCCAAGAGACCCAGTACTTC.